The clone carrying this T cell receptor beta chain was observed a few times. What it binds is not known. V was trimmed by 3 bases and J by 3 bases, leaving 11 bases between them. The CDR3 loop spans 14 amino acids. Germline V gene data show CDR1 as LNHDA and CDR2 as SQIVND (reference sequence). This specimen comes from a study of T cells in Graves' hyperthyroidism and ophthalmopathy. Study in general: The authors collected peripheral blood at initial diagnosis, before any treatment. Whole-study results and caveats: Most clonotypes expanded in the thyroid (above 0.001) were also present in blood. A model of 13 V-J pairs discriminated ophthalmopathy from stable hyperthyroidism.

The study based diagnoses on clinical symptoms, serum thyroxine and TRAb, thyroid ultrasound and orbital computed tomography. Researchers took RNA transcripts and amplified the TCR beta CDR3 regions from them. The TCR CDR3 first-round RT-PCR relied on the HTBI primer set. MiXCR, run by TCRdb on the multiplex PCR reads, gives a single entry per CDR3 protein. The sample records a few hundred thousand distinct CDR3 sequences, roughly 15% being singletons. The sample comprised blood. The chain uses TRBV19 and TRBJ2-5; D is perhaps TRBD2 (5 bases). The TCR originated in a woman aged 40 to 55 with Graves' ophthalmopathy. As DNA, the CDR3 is TGTGCCAGTAGTATCTCCGGGATAAAAGAGACCCAGTACTTC. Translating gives CASSISGIKETQYF.